This T cell receptor beta chain derives from a study of cytomegalovirus exposure and HLA in healthy donors. Per the germline V gene, CDR1 is SGHNT and CDR2 is YYREEE (reference sequence). J lost 4 bases, V lost 4 bases, and 6 bases had no gene match. The CDR3 sequence is 16 residues long. PCR amplification relied on 60 Vbeta primers (plus 13 Jbeta primers). Some clones are missing from TCRdb's copy, which holds only in-frame ones; the method was immunoSEQ multiplex PCR. This sample carries fewer than 200,000 clones, approximately 82% of them seen once, and the ten largest clones take about 2.2%. Study-level findings and limits: It has been reported that TCR beta sequences accurately predicted the HLA-A and HLA-B alleles of most subjects.

Of note for this clone: Its antigen is still unknown.

V and J are TRBV5-4 and TRBJ2-1, with 12 bases fitting TRBD2. Sequencing was performed on PBMCs. The TCR originated in a woman aged 30 to 39 in good health and CMV-seronegative. CDR3 sequence: CASSPSGGAQYNEQFF. In DNA, the CDR3 is TGTGCCAGCAGCCCTAGCGGGGGGGCCCAGTACAATGAGCAGTTCTTC.